A selection of T cell receptor beta chains follows, all from one sample in a study of immune cell composition in non-small cell lung cancer. TCRdb keeps only in-frame clones here, not all; method: immunoSEQ multiplex PCR. This table holds roughly 6,300 clones, about two thirds found once. The source material was non-adjacent lung tissue. The receptor source for this set is a human donor with non-small cell lung cancer. CDR3s include the opening cysteine and the closing phenylalanine or tryptophan. The D gene is left open where the match is weak. Size is stated for part of the rows, as once, few or many counts, or as a class when the clone is expanded.

TGTGCCAGCAGCGTAGGCTGGACAGCGGGCGGGGGGGAAAAACTGTTTTTT	CASSVGWTAGGGEKLFF	TRBV9	TRBJ1-4	-	-
TGTGCCAGCAGCTTCGCGGGGGGGCGATCCTACAATGAGCAGTTCTTC	CASSFAGGRSYNEQFF	TRBV7-9	TRBJ2-1	-	TRBD2
TGTGCCAGCAGTGAAGTAGGGCACCAATACAGGGGTGACTATGGCTACACCTTC	CASSEVGHQYRGDYGYTF	TRBV2	TRBJ1-2	once	TRBD1
TGTGCCAGCAGCATAAACAGGGGCCTCTATGGCTACACCTTC	CASSINRGLYGYTF	TRBV7-2	TRBJ1-2	-	TRBD1
TGTGCCAGCACCAAACTGGACACATACGAGCAGTACTTC	CASTKLDTYEQYF	TRBV6-5	TRBJ2-7	-	-
TGTGCCAGCACGGAGACAGCTCAAGAGACCCAGTACTTC	CASTETAQETQYF	TRBV7-9	TRBJ2-5	-	-
TGTGCCAGCAGCCAACCCGGCAAGGGGGCAACCGGGGAGCTGTTTTTT	CASSQPGKGATGELFF	TRBV4-2	TRBJ2-2	-	TRBD1
TGTGCCAGCGGCCCGGCGGGGGGTACAGATACGCAGTATTTT	CASGPAGGTDTQYF	TRBV28	TRBJ2-3	-	TRBD2
TGTGCCAGCAGCTTGGTTCCAGGGGACTATGGCTACACCTTC	CASSLVPGDYGYTF	TRBV7-2	TRBJ1-2	-	-
TGCGCCAGCAGCCGCGGGACAGGGGAGGCCGGGGAGCTGTTTTTT	CASSRGTGEAGELFF	TRBV4-1	TRBJ2-2	-	TRBD1
TGTGCCAGCACAATGGGGGGTAGTGACACCTTC	CASTMGGSDTF	TRBV6-6	TRBJ1-2	-	-
TGTGCCAGTAGTCGGAGAGCGGGGGGGGCAGCTGCTGGGGCCAACGTCCTGACTTTC	CASSRRAGGAAAGANVLTF	TRBV19	TRBJ2-6	-	TRBD2